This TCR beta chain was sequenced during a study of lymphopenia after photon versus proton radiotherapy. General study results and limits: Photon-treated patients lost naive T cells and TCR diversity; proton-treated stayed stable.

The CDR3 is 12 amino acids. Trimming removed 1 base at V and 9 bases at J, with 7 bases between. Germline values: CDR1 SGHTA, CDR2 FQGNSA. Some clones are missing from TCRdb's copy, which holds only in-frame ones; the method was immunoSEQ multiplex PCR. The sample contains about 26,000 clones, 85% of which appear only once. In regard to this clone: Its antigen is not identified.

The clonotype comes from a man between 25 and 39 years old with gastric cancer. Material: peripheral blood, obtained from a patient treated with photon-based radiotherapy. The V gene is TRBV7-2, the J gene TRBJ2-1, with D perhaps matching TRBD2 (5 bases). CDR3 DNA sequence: TGTGCCAGCAGCTTAGTCGGGGTTGAGCAGTTCTTC. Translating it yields CASSLVGVEQFF.